The source of this T cell receptor (beta chain) is a study of Graves' ophthalmopathy and Graves' hyperthyroidism. Points from the study as a whole: A majority of expanded thyroid clonotypes exceeding 0.001 frequency were likewise present in blood. Built on 13 signatures, a model told ophthalmopathy apart from stable hyperthyroidism with 85% to 90% sensitivity and 75% to 82% specificity.

The germline gives CDR1 SGHTA, CDR2 FQGNSA. V lost 1 base and J 0 bases, leaving 10 bases between the germline ends. This CDR3 spans 16 amino acids. This clonotype showed up many times. The antigen remains unidentified. With a duration under 3 months, ophthalmopathy in the donors showed moderate-to-severe activity, CAS ≥3 and NOSPECS ≥4. Certain patients, namely those with other autoimmune diseases, uncontrolled infections, pregnancy or lactation, were excluded. Researchers took RNA transcripts and amplified TCR beta CDR3 regions from them. HTBI primers were employed in first-round RT-PCR, then a second-round multiplex PCR followed. TCRdb itself ran the multiplex PCR reads through MiXCR, one entry per CDR3 protein. This table holds about 200,000 distinct CDR3 sequences, around 28% found once.

The sequencing sample was made of peripheral blood. The receptor was derived from a man aged 50-60 years with Graves' ophthalmopathy. The V call is TRBV7-2, the J call TRBJ1-3, with D unclear. The DNA of the CDR3 is TGTGCCAGCAGCTTAGGAGACAAAATCTCTGGAAACACCATATATTTT. Protein sequence: CASSLGDKISGNTIYF.